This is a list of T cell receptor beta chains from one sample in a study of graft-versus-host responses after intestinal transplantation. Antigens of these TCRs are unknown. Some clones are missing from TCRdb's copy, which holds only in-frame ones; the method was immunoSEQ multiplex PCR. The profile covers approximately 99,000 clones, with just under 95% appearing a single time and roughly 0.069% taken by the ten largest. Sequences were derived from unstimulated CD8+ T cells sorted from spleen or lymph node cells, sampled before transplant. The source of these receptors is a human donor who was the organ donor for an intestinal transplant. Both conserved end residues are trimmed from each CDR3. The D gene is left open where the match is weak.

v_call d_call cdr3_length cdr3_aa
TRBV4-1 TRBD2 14 ASSPLLAGGEYEQY
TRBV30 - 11 AWSVLGPGELF
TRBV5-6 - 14 ASSSVGHATKNIQY
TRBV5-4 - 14 ASSLEQGLTKNIQY
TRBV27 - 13 ASSLVRVSYNEQF
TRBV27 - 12 ASSLFGGDEKLF
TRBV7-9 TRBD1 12 ASSSTTGFTEAF
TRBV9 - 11 ASSVASGNTIY
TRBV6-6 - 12 ASMRLQSQETQY
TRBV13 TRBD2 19 ASSSYDLSSGRAAQNNEQF
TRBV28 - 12 ASSRRRWSTEAF
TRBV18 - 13 ASSRTRGDQETQY
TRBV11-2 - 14 ASSFSPATIPETQY
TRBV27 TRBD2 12 ASSVSGGNNEQF
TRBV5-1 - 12 ASSLRQSGGGYT
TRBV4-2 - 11 ASSRGGGQPQH
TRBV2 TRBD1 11 ASQAGTAYEQY
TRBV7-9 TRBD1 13 ASSLVGTGDYGYT
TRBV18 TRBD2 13 ASSPQRGNQETQY
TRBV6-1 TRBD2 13 ASSETAGALIEQF
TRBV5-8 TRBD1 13 ASSLQQGIEETQY
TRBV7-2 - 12 ASSLFEGNTEAF
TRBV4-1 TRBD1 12 ASSQPGQGSEQY
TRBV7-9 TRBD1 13 ASSSDRGGTGELF
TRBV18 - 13 ASSPITRRAHGYT
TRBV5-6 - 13 ASSLAPPGDTEAF
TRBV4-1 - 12 ASSQDLSFYEQY
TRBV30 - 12 AWSPPGSQETQY
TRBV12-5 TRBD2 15 ASGLEGLADHGDTQY
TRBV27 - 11 ASSLSDGDAQY
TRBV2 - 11 ASLPESTDTQY
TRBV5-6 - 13 ASSPTPLPNTEAF
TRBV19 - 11 ASSGEGHAEAF
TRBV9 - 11 ASSVGSGNEQF
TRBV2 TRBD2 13 ASSDPGLPTGELF
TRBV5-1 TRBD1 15 ASSSEGGFATNEKLF
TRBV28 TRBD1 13 ASTSVGTGFVEAF
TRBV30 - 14 AWGDPTGFFTEELF
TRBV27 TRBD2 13 ASSPGLAGVYEQY
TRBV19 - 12 ASSLGAVTYEQY
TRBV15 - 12 ATSTTRGTDTQY
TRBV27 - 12 ASSPSPGNTEAF
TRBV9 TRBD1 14 ASSANPRTGPNEQF
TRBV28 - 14 ASSLSGGKPNTEAF
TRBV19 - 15 ASSIKLWWGDGNTIY
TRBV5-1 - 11 ASSLDRAYGYT
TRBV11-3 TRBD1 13 ASSFPGTGIYEQY
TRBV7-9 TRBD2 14 ASSPPASGGPDTQY
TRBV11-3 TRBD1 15 ASSSTPGTGGNTEAF
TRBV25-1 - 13 ASSGWGEVTEKLF
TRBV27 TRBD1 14 ASSYGITGGGTEAF
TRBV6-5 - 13 ASSYSTGSNQPQH
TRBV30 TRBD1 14 AWRGTGEKDGYEQY
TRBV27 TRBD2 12 ASSTSGDYNEQF